The sequence of this T cell receptor beta chain was determined in a study of T-cell memory formation after mild COVID-19. Study summary: The TCR clusters were mostly specific to one donor. Notes on the study in general: Clonal second-wave expansions that peaked on day 37 had unconfirmed SARS-CoV-2 specificity.

5'RACE primed at constant segments yielded TCR alpha and TCR beta cDNA libraries bearing sample barcodes and UMIs. From the 5' RACE reads, TCRdb called clonotypes with MiXCR, one entry per CDR3 protein. The table records hundreds of thousands of distinct CDR3 sequences, 20% of them present only once. This clonotype was found a few times. Its antigen is unidentified. Source material: PBMCs or a T cell subset sorted from them (not recorded which). The clonotype originates from an adult woman who had mild COVID-19 (a few samples of this study predate the infection). Cell type and time point are not known.

CDR3: CASSFGASTQETQYF. Here the CDR3 DNA reads TGTGCCAGCAGCTTTGGTGCTTCTACCCAAGAGACCCAGTACTTC. This sequence joins TRBV7-9 and TRBJ2-5; D unresolved. The CDR3 totals 15 residues. Germline CDR1 reads SEHNR; CDR2 reads FQNEAQ (reference sequence). The V end was cut by 3 bases, the J end by 1 base, with 12 bases between.